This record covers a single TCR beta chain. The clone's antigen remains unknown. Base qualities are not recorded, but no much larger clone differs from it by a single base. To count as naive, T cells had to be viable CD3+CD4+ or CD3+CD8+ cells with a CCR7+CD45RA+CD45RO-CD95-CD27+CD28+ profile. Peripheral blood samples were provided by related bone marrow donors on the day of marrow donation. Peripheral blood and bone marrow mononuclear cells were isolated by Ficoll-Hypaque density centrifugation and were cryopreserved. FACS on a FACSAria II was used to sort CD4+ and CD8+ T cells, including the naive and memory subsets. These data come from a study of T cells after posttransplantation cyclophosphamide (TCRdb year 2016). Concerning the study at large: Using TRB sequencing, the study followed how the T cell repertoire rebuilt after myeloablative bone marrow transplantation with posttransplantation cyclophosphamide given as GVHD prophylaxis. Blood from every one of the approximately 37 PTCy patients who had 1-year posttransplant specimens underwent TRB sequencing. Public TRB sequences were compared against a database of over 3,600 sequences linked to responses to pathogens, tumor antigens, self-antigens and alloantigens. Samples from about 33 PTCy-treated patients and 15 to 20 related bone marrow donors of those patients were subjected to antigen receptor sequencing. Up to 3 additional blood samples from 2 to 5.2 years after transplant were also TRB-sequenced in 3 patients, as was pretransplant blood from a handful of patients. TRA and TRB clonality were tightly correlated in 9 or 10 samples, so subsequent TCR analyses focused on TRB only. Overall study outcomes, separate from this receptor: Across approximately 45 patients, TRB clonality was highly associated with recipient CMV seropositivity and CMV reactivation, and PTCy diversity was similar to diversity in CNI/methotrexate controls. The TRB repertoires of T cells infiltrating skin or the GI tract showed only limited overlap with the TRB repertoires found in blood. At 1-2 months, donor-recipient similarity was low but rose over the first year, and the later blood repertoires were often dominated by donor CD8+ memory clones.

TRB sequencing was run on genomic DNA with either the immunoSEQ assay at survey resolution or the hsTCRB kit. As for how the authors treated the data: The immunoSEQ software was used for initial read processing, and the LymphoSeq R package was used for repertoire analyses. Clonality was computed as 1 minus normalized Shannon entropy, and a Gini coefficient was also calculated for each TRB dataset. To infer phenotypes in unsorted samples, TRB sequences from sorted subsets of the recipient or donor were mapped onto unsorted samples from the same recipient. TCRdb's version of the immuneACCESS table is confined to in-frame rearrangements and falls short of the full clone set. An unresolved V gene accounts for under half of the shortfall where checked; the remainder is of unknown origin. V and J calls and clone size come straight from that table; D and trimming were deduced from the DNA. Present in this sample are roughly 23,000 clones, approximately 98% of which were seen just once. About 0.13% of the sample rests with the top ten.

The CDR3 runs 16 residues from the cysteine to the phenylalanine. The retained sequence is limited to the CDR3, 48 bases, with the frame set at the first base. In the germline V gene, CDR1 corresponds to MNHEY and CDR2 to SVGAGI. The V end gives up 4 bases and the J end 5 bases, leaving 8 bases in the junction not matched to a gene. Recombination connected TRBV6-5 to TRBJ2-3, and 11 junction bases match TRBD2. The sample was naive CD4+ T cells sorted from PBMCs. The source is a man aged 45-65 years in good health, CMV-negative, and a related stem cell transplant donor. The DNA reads TGTGCCAGCAGTTCTTTAGCGGGGGGGCAGAAAGATACGCAGTATTTT. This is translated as CASSSLAGGQKDTQYF.